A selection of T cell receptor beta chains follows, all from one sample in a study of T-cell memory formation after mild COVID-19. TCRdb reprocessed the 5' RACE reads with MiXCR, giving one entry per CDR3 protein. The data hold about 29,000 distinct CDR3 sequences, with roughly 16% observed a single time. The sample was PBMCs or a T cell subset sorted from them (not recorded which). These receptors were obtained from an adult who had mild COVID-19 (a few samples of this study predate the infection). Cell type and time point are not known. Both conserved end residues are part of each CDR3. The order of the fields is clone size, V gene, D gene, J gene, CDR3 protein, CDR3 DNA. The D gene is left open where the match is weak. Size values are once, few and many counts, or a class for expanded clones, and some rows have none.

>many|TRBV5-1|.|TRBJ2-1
CASSLEQASYNEQFF
TGCGCCAGCAGCTTGGAACAGGCCTCCTACAATGAGCAGTTCTTC
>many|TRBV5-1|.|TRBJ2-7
CASSPVPDTAYEQYF
TGCGCCAGCAGCCCAGTCCCGGACACTGCTTACGAGCAGTACTTC
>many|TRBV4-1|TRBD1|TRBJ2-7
CASSSTGGRGEQYF
TGCGCCAGCAGTTCGACAGGGGGCAGAGGGGAGCAGTACTTC
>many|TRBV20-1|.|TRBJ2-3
CSARVRDTQYF
TGCAGTGCTAGAGTCAGGGATACGCAGTATTTT
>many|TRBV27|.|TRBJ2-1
CASSSDRNNEQFF
TGTGCCAGCAGCTCGGACAGAAACAATGAGCAGTTCTTC
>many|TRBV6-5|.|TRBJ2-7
CASSYALGVTYEQYF
TGTGCCAGCAGTTACGCCCTCGGGGTCACCTACGAGCAGTACTTC
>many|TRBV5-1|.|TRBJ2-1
CASSLGVVGNEQFF
TGCGCCAGCAGCTTGGGAGTAGTAGGCAATGAGCAGTTCTTC
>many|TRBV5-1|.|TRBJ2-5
CASSSGGEETQYF
TGCGCCAGCAGCTCCGGGGGTGAAGAGACCCAGTACTTC
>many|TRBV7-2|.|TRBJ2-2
CASSLGRHRTGELFF
TGTGCCAGCAGCTTAGGTCGCCATCGCACCGGGGAGCTGTTTTTT
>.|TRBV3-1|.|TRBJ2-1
CASSQDVTSSSYNEQFF
TGTGCCAGCAGCCAAGATGTAACTTCGAGCTCCTACAATGAGCAGTTCTTC
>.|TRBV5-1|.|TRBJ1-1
CASSRAGGNTEAFF
TGCGCCAGCAGCCGGGCCGGAGGGAACACTGAAGCTTTCTTT
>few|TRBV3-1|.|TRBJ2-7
CASSQDSYFYEQYF
TGTGCCAGCAGCCAAGATAGCTATTTCTACGAGCAGTACTTC
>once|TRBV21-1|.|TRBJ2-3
CASSKGTSGKTDTQYF
TGTGCCAGCAGCAAAGGGACTAGCGGAAAGACAGATACGCAGTATTTT
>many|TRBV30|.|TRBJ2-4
CAWSVWKVLAKNIQYF
TGTGCCTGGAGTGTTTGGAAGGTATTAGCCAAAAACATTCAGTACTTC
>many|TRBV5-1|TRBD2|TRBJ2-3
CASSFSGGRTDTQYF
TGCGCCAGCAGCTTTAGCGGGGGTCGCACAGATACGCAGTATTTT
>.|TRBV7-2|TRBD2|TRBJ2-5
CASSLASSGGRPGRKTQYF
TGTGCCAGCAGCTTAGCTAGTTCCGGCGGGAGGCCGGGGCGGAAGACCCAGTACTTC
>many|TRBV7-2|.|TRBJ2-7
CASSLGGVATYEQYF
TGTGCCAGCAGCTTGGGGGGAGTCGCTACCTACGAGCAGTACTTC
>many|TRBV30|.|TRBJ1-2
CAWSDNYGYTF
TGTGCCTGGAGTGATAACTATGGCTACACCTTC
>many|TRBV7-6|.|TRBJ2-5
CASTLGGQQETQYF
TGTGCCAGCACCTTGGGTGGGCAGCAAGAGACCCAGTACTTC
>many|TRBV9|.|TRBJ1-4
CASSVGARGGEKLFF
TGTGCCAGCAGCGTAGGTGCCAGGGGAGGTGAAAAACTGTTTTTT
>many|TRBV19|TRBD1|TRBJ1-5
CASSSPRTGGDQPQHF
TGTGCCAGTAGTTCACCTAGGACAGGGGGAGATCAGCCCCAGCATTTT
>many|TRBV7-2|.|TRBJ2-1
CASSPSRRRWNEQFF
TGTGCCAGCAGCCCGTCGAGGAGGCGTTGGAATGAGCAGTTCTTC
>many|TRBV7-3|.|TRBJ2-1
CASSRTIGDGQFF
TGTGCCAGCAGCAGAACGATAGGTGACGGACAGTTCTTC
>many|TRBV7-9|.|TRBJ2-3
CASSSTAATDTQYF
TGTGCCAGCAGCTCAACTGCAGCGACAGATACGCAGTATTTT
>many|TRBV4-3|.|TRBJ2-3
CASSQEGQSTDTQYF
TGCGCCAGCAGCCAAGAGGGCCAGAGCACAGATACGCAGTATTTT
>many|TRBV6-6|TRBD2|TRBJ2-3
CASSGLRGGTDTQYF
TGTGCCAGCAGCGGCTTGCGGGGGGGCACAGATACGCAGTATTTT
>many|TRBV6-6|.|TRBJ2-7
CASSPSNPRTRSSYEQYF
TGTGCCAGCAGTCCATCTAACCCCCGAACAAGGAGCTCCTACGAGCAGTACTTC
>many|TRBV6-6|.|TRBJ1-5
CASSYDDKGNQPQHF
TGTGCCAGCAGTTACGACGATAAAGGCAATCAGCCCCAGCATTTT
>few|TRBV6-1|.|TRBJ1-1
CASSVQENTEAFF
TGTGCCAGCAGTGTCCAGGAGAACACTGAAGCTTTCTTT
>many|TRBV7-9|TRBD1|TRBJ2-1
CASSGQGAMNEQFF
TGTGCCAGCAGCGGCCAGGGGGCAATGAATGAGCAGTTCTTC
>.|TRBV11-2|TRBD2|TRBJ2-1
CASSLARTSGRALNEQFF
TGTGCCAGCAGCTTAGCCCGGACTAGCGGGAGGGCCCTGAATGAGCAGTTCTTC
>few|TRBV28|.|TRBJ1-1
CASTLGFGAFF
TGTGCCAGCACCCTTGGTTTCGGAGCTTTCTTT
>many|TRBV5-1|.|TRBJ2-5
CASSFGVVGQETQYF
TGCGCCAGCAGCTTCGGGGTGGTGGGACAAGAGACCCAGTACTTC
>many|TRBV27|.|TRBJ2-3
CASSLGDTDTQYF
TGTGCCAGCAGTTTGGGTGACACAGATACGCAGTATTTT
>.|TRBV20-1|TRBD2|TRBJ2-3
CSAVGTSSPDTQYF
TGCAGTGCGGTCGGGACTAGCTCCCCAGATACGCAGTATTTT
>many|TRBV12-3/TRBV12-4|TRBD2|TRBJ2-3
CASRTSGSLLTDTQYF
TGTGCCAGCAGGACTAGCGGGAGCTTACTGACAGATACGCAGTATTTT
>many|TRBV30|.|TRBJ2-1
CAWDPYYGRSVVF
TGTGCCTGGGATCCCTATTACGGACGGTCCGTGGTCTTC
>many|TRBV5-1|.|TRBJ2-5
CASSWGYSQETQYF
TGCGCCAGCAGCTGGGGGTACTCACAAGAGACCCAGTACTTC
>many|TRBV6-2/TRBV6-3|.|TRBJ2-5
CASGRGRQETQYF
TGTGCCAGCGGACGGGGGCGCCAAGAGACCCAGTACTTC
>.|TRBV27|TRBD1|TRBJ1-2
CASRITGGIGYGYTF
TGTGCCAGCAGGATCACAGGGGGGATCGGCTATGGCTACACCTTC
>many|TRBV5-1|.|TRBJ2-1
CASSLDEPTDNEQFF
TGCGCCAGCAGCTTGGACGAGCCTACCGACAATGAGCAGTTCTTC
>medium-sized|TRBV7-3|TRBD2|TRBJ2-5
CASSPGTSGGRKETQYF
TGTGCCAGCAGCCCTGGGACTAGCGGGGGGCGAAAAGAGACCCAGTACTTC
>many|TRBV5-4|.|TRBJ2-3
CASSLEGWADTQYF
TGTGCCAGCAGCCTTGAGGGATGGGCAGATACGCAGTATTTT
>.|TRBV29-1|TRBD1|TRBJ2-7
CSVVAGQGAKYEQYF
TGCAGCGTTGTAGCAGGACAGGGGGCTAAGTACGAGCAGTACTTC
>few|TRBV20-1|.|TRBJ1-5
CSARDARHSRNQPQHF
TGCAGTGCTAGAGATGCTAGACATAGCAGGAATCAGCCCCAGCATTTT
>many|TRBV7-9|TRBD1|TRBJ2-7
CASSTPGTGGIEQYF
TGTGCCAGCAGCACCCCCGGGACAGGGGGCATAGAGCAGTACTTC
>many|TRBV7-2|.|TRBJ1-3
CASSAQVASGNTIYF
TGTGCCAGCAGCGCACAGGTCGCTTCTGGAAACACCATATATTTT
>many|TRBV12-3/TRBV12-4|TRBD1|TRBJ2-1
CASSGGQGAAGVARFF
TGTGCCAGCAGTGGTGGACAGGGGGCAGCGGGAGTCGCCCGGTTCTTC
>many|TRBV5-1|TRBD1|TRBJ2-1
CASSGVGQGSRNEQFF
TGCGCCAGCTCCGGGGTGGGACAGGGGTCACGCAATGAGCAGTTCTTC
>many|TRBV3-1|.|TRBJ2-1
CASSQGYTLNEQFF
TGTGCCAGCAGCCAAGGGTATACGCTCAATGAGCAGTTCTTC
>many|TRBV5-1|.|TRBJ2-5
CASSWRGDFQETQYF
TGCGCCAGCAGCTGGAGGGGGGACTTTCAAGAGACCCAGTACTTC
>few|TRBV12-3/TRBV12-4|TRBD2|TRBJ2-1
CASSLFAGLAGGFEQFF
TGTGCCAGCAGTTTATTCGCCGGACTAGCGGGGGGCTTTGAGCAGTTCTTC
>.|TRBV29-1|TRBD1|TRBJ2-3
CSVEGRDRGRLIADTQYF
TGCAGCGTTGAAGGCCGGGACAGGGGGCGTCTAATTGCAGATACGCAGTATTTT
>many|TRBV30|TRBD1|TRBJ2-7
CAWRTGHEQYF
TGTGCCTGGAGGACAGGGCACGAGCAGTACTTC
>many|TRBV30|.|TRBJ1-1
CAWRKVGFDLYGGEAFF
TGTGCCTGGCGCAAGGTAGGGTTTGACCTCTATGGCGGTGAAGCTTTCTTT
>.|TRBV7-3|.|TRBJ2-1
CASSRGASGYNEQFF
TGTGCCAGCAGCCGAGGGGCCTCCGGGTACAATGAGCAGTTCTTC
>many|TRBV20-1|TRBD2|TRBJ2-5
CSATRTSGSETQYF
TGCAGTGCGACTCGCACTAGCGGGAGCGAGACCCAGTACTTC
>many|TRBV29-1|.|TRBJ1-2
CTSTGNYGYTF
TGCACCTCCACAGGGAACTATGGCTACACCTTC
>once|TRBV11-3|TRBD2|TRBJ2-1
CASSLGRLAGVTPAHEQFF
TGTGCCAGCAGCTTGGGGAGACTAGCGGGAGTGACCCCCGCCCATGAGCAGTTCTTC